The sequence of this T cell receptor beta chain was determined in a study of blood T cell repertoires in COVID-19. This CDR3 has 18 residues. The germline gives CDR1 GTSNPN, CDR2 SVGIG (reference sequence). Unmatched junction bases numbered 16, after V lost 0 bases and J lost 5 bases. Original analysis: Quantification of nucleated cells was approximated via reference gene primer amplification. The assay was immunoSEQ multiplex PCR, and TCRdb's table has in-frame clones only and misses some. For V, J and clone size, that table is used; D and trimming come from the DNA. The table has 200,000 to 300,000 clones, 86% seen once.

This chain links TRBV30 with TRBJ1-1, with TRBD1 matching over 9 bases. This clonotype was obtained from a man aged 25 to 40 with active or convalescent COVID-19. Sequenced material: peripheral blood. CDR3 sequence: CAWSVPDRGRGSGTEAFF. The CDR3 DNA follows: TGTGCCTGGAGTGTGCCGGACAGGGGACGAGGAAGCGGGACTGAAGCTTTCTTT.